The 10 T cell receptor beta chains presented below share a single source sample, sequenced in a study of blood T cell dynamics during melanoma immunotherapy. Time point given: week 3, after first cycle of checkpoint inhibitor. Assay: immunoSEQ multiplex PCR; the TCRdb copy retains only in-frame clones and omits some. The table records more than 14,000 clones, 70% to 90% of them present only once. Sequences were derived from blood, sampled from a patient treated with checkpoint blockade. The receptor source for this set is a human donor with melanoma.

This clone was picked up a small number of times. The chain has TRBV7-9 and TRBJ1-2, with unresolved D. The CDR3 consists of 13 residues. The germline gives CDR1 SEHNR, CDR2 FQNEAQ (reference sequence). Trimming took 6 bases from V and 0 from J, leaving 8 bases between them. This CDR3 reads CASRDGANYGYTF. DNA of the CDR3: TGTGCCAGCAGGGACGGCGCTAACTATGGCTACACCTTC.

The J gene is TRBJ2-2, the V gene TRBV11-1; the D gene is possibly TRBD2 (5 bases). In germline, CDR1 is SGHAT, CDR2 FQDESV (reference sequence). The CDR3 is made up of 15 amino acids. Between the trimmed V and J ends, which lost 1 base and 5 bases, there was a span of 11 bases. The chain's CDR3 is CASSLGPPGTGELFF. CDR3 coding DNA: TGTGCCAGCAGCTTAGGTCCCCCGGGAACCGGGGAGCTGTTTTTT.

This clone appeared a single time. J is TRBJ2-5 and V is TRBV4-1; 11 bases line up with TRBD2. The ends lost 5 bases at V and 1 base at J; junction bases unmatched: 6. The CDR3 has 16 amino acids. CDR1 is MGHRA, CDR2 YSYEKL, per germline. The CDR3 here is CASSSRLAGIQETQYF. The DNA of the CDR3 is TGCGCCAGCAGCTCTCGACTAGCGGGGATCCAAGAGACCCAGTACTTC.

This chain connects TRBV28 to TRBJ1-5; 7 positions agree with TRBD1. There are 16 residues in the CDR3. Germline V CDR1 and CDR2: MDHEN, SYDVKM. V was clipped by 6 bases and J by 10 bases; unmatched bases: 18. The CDR3 bases are TGTGCCAGCAGCCCAGGGGACAGCCTAGGGCATCGACCCCAGCATTTT. Its protein is CASSPGDSLGHRPQHF.

This clone is a singleton in its sample. The V gene is TRBV9, the J gene TRBJ2-3, with D unclear. Trimming removed 2 bases at V and 0 bases at J, with 7 bases between. CDR3 length: 14 amino acids. Germline-derived CDR1 and CDR2 are SGDLS and YYNGEE. Here the CDR3 reads CASSVQRSTDTQYF. The CDR3 DNA is TGTGCCAGCAGCGTCCAGAGAAGCACAGATACGCAGTATTTT.

The chain employs TRBV29-1 and TRBJ1-1; D remains unclear. V was trimmed by 5 bases and J by 1 base, leaving 11 bases between them. This CDR3 is 13 amino acids long. CDR1 and CDR2 from the germline V gene are SQVTM and ANQGSEA. The CDR3 nucleotides are TGCAGCGTTTTGAAGGGATGGAACACTGAAGCTTTCTTT. Protein product: CSVLKGWNTEAFF.

This clone occurred once. V gene TRBV18 combines with J gene TRBJ2-5; a weak D match, TRBD2 (6 bases). The CDR3 consists of 15 residues. Germline V gene sequence: CDR1 KGHSH, CDR2 LQKENI. Between the trimmed V and J ends, which lost 4 bases and 2 bases, there was a span of 14 bases. The CDR3 loop is CASSQNSGDQETQYF. The CDR3 nucleotides are TGTGCCAGCTCACAAAATAGCGGAGATCAAGAGACCCAGTACTTC.

This chain uses TRBV6-5 with TRBJ2-7, with D perhaps TRBD2 (5 bases). Trimming removed 6 bases from V and 0 bases from J, with 9 bases in between. The CDR3 length is 13 residues. CDR1 and CDR2 (germline): MNHEY, SVGAGI. CDR3 residues: CASRLRDSYEQYF. CDR3 nucleotide sequence: TGTGCCAGCAGGTTACGGGACTCCTACGAGCAGTACTTC.

The table lists this clone with a few counts. This rearrangement joins TRBV16 to TRBJ1-5; TRBD1 aligns across 7 bases. The germline V gene encodes CDR1 KGHSY and CDR2 FQNENV. CDR3 length: 15 residues. V shed 1 base and J 4 bases; nucleotides not matched to a gene: 4. This CDR3 is CASSQLSGGNQPQHF. Written as DNA, the CDR3 is TGTGCCAGCAGCCAATTGTCAGGGGGAAATCAGCCCCAGCATTTT.

This chain joins TRBV10-3 and TRBJ2-2; 7 bases agree with TRBD1. With 0 bases clipped from V and 6 bases from J, the junction kept 4 bases outside the gene matches. Germline V lookup: CDR1 ENHRY, CDR2 SYGVKD. There are 15 residues in the CDR3. The DNA of the CDR3 is TGTGCCATCAGTGAGTCGGGTACAGGGGCCGGGGAGCTGTTTTTT. It translates to CAISESGTGAGELFF.